The sequence of this T cell receptor beta chain was determined in a study of T cell responses to AZD1222 COVID-19 vaccine. CDR1 is SGHTA, CDR2 FQGNSA, per germline. The CDR3 totals 15 residues. V shed 5 bases and J shed 4 bases, with 17 bases lying between them. TCRdb keeps only in-frame clones here, not all; method: immunoSEQ multiplex PCR. The sample lists 170,000 or so clones, 90% seen once, with 2.5% to 3.5% in the top ten. The J gene is TRBJ2-5, the V gene TRBV7-2; D perhaps matches TRBD2 (7 bases). The receptor was isolated from an adult in good health. This sample comprised peripheral blood, obtained on day 0 of AZD1222 vaccination. The CDR3 nucleotides read TGTGCCAGCAGCCCTGGAGTAGGGGGGGGAGAGACCCAGTACTTC. This sequence encodes CASSPGVGGGETQYF.